The rows below give T cell receptor beta chains drawn from one sample of a study of blood T cells in healthy people across ages. TCRdb re-derived calls from the 5' RACE reads in MiXCR, one entry per CDR3 protein. The sample records around 2 million distinct CDR3 sequences, 39% being singletons. The source material was blood. The receptors shown here come from a human donor in good health. The CDR3 runs from the conserved cysteine through the conserved F or W. Each record gives: V gene, clone size, D gene, J gene, CDR3 DNA, CDR3 protein. A D gene is named only where the DNA matches it firmly. Size is stated for part of the rows, as once, few or many counts, or as a class when the clone is expanded.

>TRBV12-3/TRBV12-4|few|NA|TRBJ1-1
TGTGCCAGCAGACCTCGCCTAGCGGGACAAGCTTTCTTT
CASRPRLAGQAFF
>TRBV12-3/TRBV12-4|few|TRBD1|TRBJ2-1
TGTGCCAGCAGATCGGACAGGAGGTCCGGTGGGCAGTTCTTC
CASRSDRRSGGQFF
>TRBV13|NA|TRBD1|TRBJ2-5
TGTGCCAGCACCAACAGGGGGCAAGAGACCCAGTACTTC
CASTNRGQETQYF
>TRBV12-3/TRBV12-4|many|NA|TRBJ1-1
TGTGCCAGCAAGAACAGAAGGGAAAACACTGAAGCTTTCTTT
CASKNRRENTEAFF
>TRBV2|few|NA|TRBJ1-2
TGTGCCAGCAACCTACAGTACCTGAACTATGGCTACACCTTC
CASNLQYLNYGYTF
>TRBV28|few|TRBD1|TRBJ2-7
TGTGCCAGCAGCCACACAGGGGGTTCCACCTACGAGCAGTACTTC
CASSHTGGSTYEQYF
>TRBV7-8|few|NA|TRBJ2-2
TGTGCCAGCAGCTTAGTGGGGGGGCTGAACACCGGGGAGCTGTTTTTT
CASSLVGGLNTGELFF
>TRBV9|NA|NA|TRBJ2-5
TGTGCCAGCAGCGTAGAGGGGGGAGGGACCCAGTACTTC
CASSVEGGGTQYF
>TRBV12-3/TRBV12-4|few|TRBD1|TRBJ2-5
TGTGCCAGCAGATCGACAGGGGAAAGGGAGACCCAGTACTTC
CASRSTGERETQYF
>TRBV24-1|once|TRBD2|TRBJ2-4
TGTGCCACCAGTAAAGGACGGGACTACGACCAGTACTTC
CATSKGRDYDQYF
>TRBV9|few|TRBD1|TRBJ2-3
TGTGCCAGCAGCGCGAGATCAAGACAGGGTACGGCGCAGTATTTT
CASSARSRQGTAQYF
>TRBV12-3/TRBV12-4|few|TRBD1|TRBJ2-7
TGTGCCAGCAGTCTCACTCCGTCAGGGGGCGAGCAGTACTTC
CASSLTPSGGEQYF
>TRBV7-3|few|NA|TRBJ1-2
TGTGCCAGCAGCTTTTATACTAACTATGGCTGCACCTTC
CASSFYTNYGCTF
>TRBV6-1|NA|NA|TRBJ2-7
TGTGCCAGCAGTGAAATTGTCTCCTACGAGCAGTACTTC
CASSEIVSYEQYF
>TRBV29-1|few|NA|TRBJ2-1
TGCAGCGTTGAAGAATTTGGGGGGACATACGACAATGAGCAGTTCTTC
CSVEEFGGTYDNEQFF
>TRBV29-1|NA|TRBD1|TRBJ1-2
TGCAGCGTCGAGACAGGGGAAAACTATGGCTACACCTTC
CSVETGENYGYTF
>TRBV28|NA|TRBD1|TRBJ1-4
TGTGCCAGCAGTCCGGCCGGGACAGCAAATGAAAAACGGTTTTTT
CASSPAGTANEKRFF
>TRBV24-1|NA|TRBD2|TRBJ2-5
TGTGCCGCCAGTGATGGGACTAGGGAGACCCAGTACTTC
CAASDGTRETQYF
>TRBV28|once|TRBD2|TRBJ2-1
TGTGCCAGCAGTTTCCGTCCTGAGGGACTAGCGGGGGTAGGGCAGTTCTTC
CASSFRPEGLAGVGQFF
>TRBV20-1|NA|NA|TRBJ1-1
TGCAATGCTAGAGAAGGGGGGCTAGGGACTGAAGCTTTCTTT
CNAREGGLGTEAFF
>TRBV11-3|NA|NA|TRBJ2-7
TGTGCCAGCAGCTTAGGTCGGGGGAGAACAGGGAATCCCTACGAGCAGTACTTC
CASSLGRGRTGNPYEQYF
>TRBV12-3/TRBV12-4|few|NA|TRBJ1-1
TGTGCCAGCGGATGGGGAGACAGGTCCTCAGGAGCTTTCTTT
CASGWGDRSSGAFF
>TRBV12-3/TRBV12-4|NA|NA|TRBJ1-2
TGTGCCAGCAGTTTTTCAGGGGTACAGGGCTACACCTTC
CASSFSGVQGYTF
>TRBV7-9|NA|NA|TRBJ1-6
TGTGCCAGCAGCTTGGAGGGCAGGAAAGTGGGACCCCTCCACTTT
CASSLEGRKVGPLHF
>TRBV7-3|few|NA|TRBJ2-1
TGTGCCAGCAGCTTAGCGGGCGGGGAATCCTACAATGAGCAGTTCTTC
CASSLAGGESYNEQFF
>TRBV7-2|few|TRBD2|TRBJ2-1
TGTGCCAGCAGTCATAAAATAGCGGGGGCTGCTCGTTCTTCCTACAATGAGCAGTTCTTC
CASSHKIAGAARSSYNEQFF
>TRBV9|few|NA|TRBJ1-1
TGTGCCAGCACTGATACAGGGCGGACTGAAGCTTTCTTT
CASTDTGRTEAFF
>TRBV7-7|few|TRBD1|TRBJ1-5
TGTGCTAGCAGCTTAGAAAAACAGGGGATCGGTAGCAATCAGCCCCAGCATTTT
CASSLEKQGIGSNQPQHF
>TRBV5-1|NA|NA|TRBJ1-1
TGCGCCAGCAGCCCAAATAGTAAGAACACTGAGGCTTTCTTT
CASSPNSKNTEAFF
>TRBV6-6|many|NA|TRBJ2-1
TGTGCCAGCAGTTACTCCGGTTACAATGAGCAGTTCTTC
CASSYSGYNEQFF
>TRBV7-2|few|TRBD2|TRBJ2-7
TGTGCCAGCAGCTTAGACGGGACTAGGCATTACGAGCAGTACTTC
CASSLDGTRHYEQYF